This T cell receptor beta chain was documented in a study of Ad26.COV2.S vaccination and SARS-CoV-2 variants. This sample's treatment: some 20 received Ad26.COV2.S at low or high dose, single or two shots; roughly five received placebo; per-sample allocation not given. Collection of samples fell on day 63 after the first vaccine or placebo injection. This CDR3 comprises 17 residues. Germline lookup yields CDR1 SGHKS and CDR2 YYEKEE (reference sequence). V was pared by 0 bases and J by 1 base, with 11 bases between. Generated by immunoSEQ multiplex PCR, the TCRdb table keeps only in-frame clones and is missing some. The sample carries around 450,000 clones, roughly nine tenths recorded once.

This sequence was found in a person aged 18-60 years who received the Ad26.COV2.S COVID-19 vaccine or a placebo. The material was peripheral blood, obtained in a trial of Ad26.COV2.S vaccine versus placebo. The chain links TRBV5-5 to TRBJ2-6; TRBD2 might be the D (6 bases). The CDR3 is CASSLEPRGSGANVLTF. The CDR3 coding sequence is TGTGCCAGCAGCTTGGAGCCCCGGGGGTCTGGGGCCAACGTCCTGACTTTC.